The 22 T cell receptor beta chains given below trace back to one sample, sequenced in a study of CD8 T cells in Susac syndrome. RNA, at 0.5 to 1 ug, was reverse transcribed with random hexamers. TCRdb fed the immunoSEQ multiplex PCR reads into MiXCR, producing one record per CDR3 protein. Of about 90,000 distinct CDR3 sequences listed, about 96% are singletons. The sequenced sample was CD8+ T cells from PBMCs. Receptors were obtained from a human donor with Susac syndrome.

The chain carries TRBV20-1 and TRBJ1-4; D is unclear. Germline V gene lookup returns CDR1 DFQATT and CDR2 SNEGSKA (reference sequence). The CDR3 sequence is 13 residues long. V lost 3 bases and J lost 3, with 8 bases in between. The CDR3 spells CSASPGPNEKLFF. In DNA, the CDR3 is TGCAGTGCTAGTCCAGGCCCTAATGAAAAACTGTTTTTT.

The chain has TRBV4-1 and TRBJ2-2; D gene unclear. CDR3 size: 14 residues. Per germline, CDR1 MGHRA and CDR2 YSYEKL. The V gene lost 1 base and the J gene lost 6 bases, with 9 bases spanning the gap. Written as DNA, the CDR3 is TGCGCCAGCAGCCAAGGACCCTTAGCCGGGGAGCTGTTTTTT. Translating it yields CASSQGPLAGELFF.

The chain joins TRBV4-2 to TRBJ2-2; 8 bases map to TRBD2. This CDR3 comprises 16 residues. Per the germline V gene, CDR1 is LGHNA and CDR2 is YNFKEQ. The ends lost 5 bases at V and 1 base at J; junction bases unmatched: 6. CDR3 sequence (DNA): TGTGCCAGCAGCTTCCGGGGGGGAGTGAACACCGGGGAGCTGTTTTTT. This codes for CASSFRGGVNTGELFF.

The table lists this clonotype with a count of one. The chain combines TRBV19 with TRBJ1-2; D is unresolved. The CDR3 loop spans 14 amino acids. V lost 3 bases and J lost 8, with 16 bases in between. Looked up from germline, CDR1 is LNHDA and CDR2 is SQIVND (reference sequence). As DNA, the CDR3 is TGTGCCAGTAGTATGAAGGTCAGTTCGTCCGGCTACACCTTC. Its protein is CASSMKVSSSGYTF.

The chain links TRBV19 to TRBJ2-3, with unresolved D. Per the germline V gene, CDR1 is LNHDA and CDR2 is SQIVND (reference sequence). The CDR3 covers 13 residues. Trimming left V 11 bases short and J 0 bases short, with 12 bases between. The CDR3 sequence: CASYNFSTDTQYF. CDR3 DNA sequence: TGTGCCTCTTATAATTTTAGCACAGATACGCAGTATTTT. The variable domain in full, completed from reference TRBV19 and TRBJ2-3, reads DGGITQSPKYLFRKEGQNVTLSCEQNLNHDAMYWYRQDPGQGLRLIYYSQIVNDFQKGDIAEGYSVSREKKESFPLTVTSAQKNPTAFYLCASYNFSTDTQYFGPGTRLTVL.

This chain uses TRBV15 with TRBJ2-3; D is undetermined. V was shortened by 5 bases and J by 1 base, with 25 bases between the two germline ends. The V gene's germline CDR1 is LNHNV and CDR2 YYDKDF (reference sequence). The CDR3 runs 19 residues. Here the CDR3 DNA reads TGTGCCACCAGCTCCCGAAAAAGACTCCCCCCTCGCCGCACAGATACGCAGTATTTT. This codes for CATSSRKRLPPRRTDTQYF. Together with reference TRBV15 and TRBJ2-3, the CDR3 gives the full variable domain: DAMVIQNPRYQVTQFGKPVTLSCSQTLNHNVMYWYQQKSSQAPKLLFHYYDKDFNNEADTPDNFQSRRPNTSFCFLDIRSPGLGDTAMYLCATSSRKRLPPRRTDTQYFGPGTRLTVL.

This chain joins TRBV19 and TRBJ1-1; TRBD1 aligns across 8 bases. Germline CDR1 and CDR2: LNHDA and SQIVND (reference sequence). Germline trimming cut 5 bases from V and 11 bases from J; bases unmatched to any gene: 4. This CDR3 has 11 amino acids. The CDR3 is CASSSRGPAFF. In DNA form, the CDR3 reads TGTGCCAGTAGTTCCAGGGGGCCGGCTTTCTTT.

The J gene is TRBJ2-7, the V gene TRBV6-7; 7 bases map to TRBD1. TRBV6-7 is an open reading frame, and its role is uncertain. The CDR3 totals 18 residues. V dropped 2 bases and J dropped 2; count of bases not matched to a gene: 15. Written as DNA, the CDR3 is TGTGCCAGCAGTTACGCAACCATGGGACAGTATTGCACCTACGAGCAGTACTTC. This gives the protein CASSYATMGQYCTYEQYF.

The J gene is TRBJ2-2, the V gene TRBV29-1; D gene ambiguous. With 8 bases removed from V and 8 bases from J, the gap between germline ends came to 15 bases. In germline, CDR1 is SQVTM, CDR2 ANQGSEA. This CDR3 region has 12 residues. CDR3 sequence reads: CSLRTAGGELFF. Written as DNA, the CDR3 is TGCAGCTTACGGACGGCCGGGGGGGAGCTGTTTTTT.

The chain employs TRBV6-5 and TRBJ1-4; D is unresolved. The CDR3 is made up of 12 amino acids. Germline CDR1 reads MNHEY; CDR2 reads SVGAGI. Trimming removed 5 bases at V and 7 bases at J, with 8 bases between. CDR3 in amino acids: CASSRMGEKLFF. CDR3 in DNA: TGTGCCAGCAGTCGAATGGGTGAAAAACTGTTTTTT.

V usage is TRBV20-1 and J usage is TRBJ1-6; D is uncertain. V was trimmed by 0 bases and J by 6 bases, leaving 12 bases between them. The CDR3 is 15 residues long. Germline V gene lookup returns CDR1 DFQATT and CDR2 SNEGSKA (reference sequence). The CDR3 protein is CSARDPGQLNSPLHF. In DNA form, the CDR3 reads TGCAGTGCTAGAGATCCAGGCCAACTTAATTCACCCCTCCACTTT.

This chain uses TRBV27 with TRBJ1-6; possible D gene TRBD1, 6 bases. The CDR3 loop spans 15 amino acids. The germline V gene has CDR1 MNHEY and CDR2 SMNVEV (reference sequence). V dropped 4 bases and J dropped 11 bases, with 18 bases sitting between them. The CDR3 is CASSYRLGGSTPLHF. The CDR3 bases are TGTGCCAGCAGTTACCGTTTAGGGGGGTCGACACCCCTCCACTTT.

V and J are TRBV12-3 or TRBV12-4 and TRBJ1-5; D is unresolved. Trimming removed 5 bases from V and 0 bases from J, with 8 bases in between. The CDR3 has 14 amino acids. The CDR3 DNA is TGTGCCAGCAGTCGACCGTATAGCAATCAGCCCCAGCATTTT. This translates into CASSRPYSNQPQHF.

The chain employs TRBV20-1 and TRBJ2-1, with 7 bases matching TRBD1. The CDR3 totals 14 residues. The J segment lost 5 bases and the V segment lost 8 bases, leaving 12 bases of the junction unmatched. Per the germline V gene, CDR1 is DFQATT and CDR2 is SNEGSKA (reference sequence). CDR3 nucleotides: TGCAGTACACCCGTGGGACAGCCCAACAATGAGCAGTTCTTC. Translated: CSTPVGQPNNEQFF.

The chain combines TRBV27 with TRBJ1-2; D possibly corresponds to TRBD1 (6 bases). CDR1 and CDR2 (germline): MNHEY, SMNVEV (reference sequence). V dropped 0 bases and J dropped 4 bases, with 9 bases sitting between them. The length of the CDR3 is 14 residues. The CDR3 reads CASSLSGGAYGYTF. In DNA, the CDR3 is TGTGCCAGCAGTTTATCGGGGGGGGCCTATGGCTACACCTTC.

The gene calls are TRBV30 and TRBJ2-1; D unclear. Germline lookup yields CDR1 GTSNPN and CDR2 SVGIG (reference sequence). V was cut by 0 bases and J by 6 bases, with 9 bases left in between. This CDR3 has 13 residues. The CDR3 spells CAWSVRATNEQFF. In DNA, the CDR3 is TGTGCCTGGAGTGTCCGGGCCACCAATGAGCAGTTCTTC.

This sequence joins TRBV12-3 or TRBV12-4 and TRBJ2-5; D gene unclear. Trimming stripped 1 base from V and 3 bases from J, with 9 bases between. The CDR3 is 14 amino acids. CDR3: CASSLEFREETQYF. The CDR3 region has the DNA TGTGCCAGCAGTTTAGAGTTCCGGGAAGAGACCCAGTACTTC.

The genes are TRBV29-1 and TRBJ2-7, with D perhaps being TRBD1 or TRBD2 (6 bases each). From germline, CDR1 is SQVTM and CDR2 ANQGSEA. This CDR3 is built from 13 residues. The ends were cut back, 4 bases at V and 5 bases at J, with 15 bases in the middle. CDR3 residues: CSVGGARGDEQYF. In nucleotides, the CDR3 is TGCAGCGTTGGGGGGGCAAGGGGCGACGAGCAGTACTTC.

This chain connects TRBV24-1 to TRBJ2-3; D gene unclear. The V gene lost 0 bases and the J gene lost 4 bases, with 10 bases spanning the gap. This CDR3 contains 15 residues. The V gene's germline CDR1 is KGHDR and CDR2 SFDVKD. The CDR3 loop is CATSDLRVSADTQYF. CDR3 sequence (DNA): TGTGCCACCAGTGATTTGCGGGTCAGCGCAGATACGCAGTATTTT.

This clonotype was seen just once. V is TRBV30 and J is TRBJ1-2; D is ambiguous. Germline assignment: CDR1 GTSNPN and CDR2 SVGIG (reference sequence). The CDR3 is made up of 13 amino acids. V was shortened by 3 bases and J by 4 bases, with 12 bases between the two germline ends. The CDR3 spells CAWRGISTYGYTF. DNA of the CDR3: TGTGCCTGGAGGGGAATATCGACCTATGGCTACACCTTC.

The rearrangement links TRBV24-1 to TRBJ1-2, with D hard to call. V lost 0 bases and J 4 bases, leaving 11 bases between the germline ends. The CDR3 consists of 15 residues. CDR1 and CDR2 from the germline V gene are KGHDR and SFDVKD. The DNA of the CDR3 is TGTGCCACCAGTGATTTGATGAAGGGTACCTATGGCTACACCTTC. Encoded protein: CATSDLMKGTYGYTF.

This chain connects TRBV7-9 to TRBJ2-7, with D maybe TRBD1 (6 bases). The CDR3 is made up of 13 amino acids. Between the trimmed V and J ends, which lost 4 bases and 6 bases, there was a span of 13 bases. CDR1 and CDR2 from the germline V gene are SEHNR and FQNEAQ (reference sequence). CDR3 coding DNA: TGTGCCAGCAGCTCTTCCACAGGGCTCGAGCAGTACTTC. Amino acids: CASSSSTGLEQYF.